This T cell receptor (beta chain) emerged from a study of T cell responses to AZD1222 COVID-19 vaccine. Findings and limits, study-wide: The study found vaccine-associated CD4 TCRs spanning spike, dominant at 160-218 and 743-854. Seropositive AZD1222 recipients at baseline numbered only six or seven.

On this clone: Its antigen remains unidentified. In the same sample, other DNA sequences code for this CDR3.

Germline lookup yields CDR1 MNHEY and CDR2 SVGEGT. Trimming pared 6 bases from V and 0 bases from J, leaving 15 bases between. CDR3 length equals 16 residues. This table comes from immunoSEQ multiplex PCR, and its TCRdb copy is limited to in-frame clones, with some not included. This table has 100,000 to 120,000 clones, approximately 90% appearing once. V and J are TRBV6-2 or TRBV6-3 and TRBJ1-5, with D perhaps TRBD1 (5 bases). The TCR originated in an adult in good health. Sample: peripheral blood, taken on day 0 of AZD1222 vaccination. The CDR3 here is CASSPGTAYSNQPQHF. The CDR3 DNA reads TGTGCCAGCAGCCCCGGGACGGCATATAGCAATCAGCCCCAGCATTTT.